These 20 T cell receptor beta chains were all obtained from the same sample, sequenced in a study of T cell responses to AZD1222 COVID-19 vaccine. Method: immunoSEQ multiplex PCR; TCRdb's copy keeps in-frame clones and lacks some. The sample includes tens of thousands of clones, approximately 90% of them seen just once. The material sequenced was peripheral blood, taken on day 0 of AZD1222 vaccination. The receptors originated from an adult in good health.

The chain carries TRBV6-6 and TRBJ2-3; D gene ambiguous. The CDR3 contains 13 residues. Per the germline V gene, CDR1 is MNHNY and CDR2 is SVGAGI (reference sequence). The germline V and J ends were trimmed by 5 bases and 8 bases, with 14 bases remaining between them. This chain's CDR3 is CASSVSTVSTQYF. The CDR3 nucleotides are TGTGCCAGCAGTGTATCCACGGTTAGTACGCAGTATTTT.

Remarks on this clone: The germline gene is not matched at one end of the junction; a read error may be the cause. The J gene is TRBJ2-3, the V gene TRBV7-7; TRBD2 matches 12 bases. This CDR3 has 15 residues. The germline gives CDR1 SSHAT, CDR2 FNYEAQ (reference sequence). The CDR3 here is CASSASGGAADTQYF. The CDR3, as DNA: TGTGCTAGCAGCGCTAGCGGGGGGGCGGCAGATACGCAGTATTTT.

The chain is built from TRBV3-1 (or the pseudogene TRBV3-2) and TRBJ2-5, with TRBD2 matching over 7 bases. Germline CDR1 and CDR2: LGHDT and YNNKEL (reference sequence). V trimming: 3 bases; J trimming: 5 bases; junction bases outside the gene matches: 9. This CDR3 contains 15 residues. The CDR3 sequence: CASSHWGGGEETQYF. In DNA form, the CDR3 reads TGTGCCAGCAGCCATTGGGGGGGAGGTGAGGAGACCCAGTACTTC.

The chain couples TRBV5-1 to TRBJ1-2; no definite D call. CDR3 length: 15 amino acids. Looked up from germline, CDR1 is SGHRS and CDR2 is YFSETQ. V lost 0 bases, J lost 2 bases, and 11 bases lay in between. CDR3 protein: CASSLDRKSNYGYTF. CDR3 DNA: TGCGCCAGCAGCTTGGATAGGAAATCGAACTATGGCTACACCTTC.

This clone has just a few counts. The rearrangement uses TRBV5-4 and TRBJ2-3; D gene ambiguous. Trimming took 1 base from V and 6 from J, leaving 3 bases between them. The germline V gene encodes CDR1 SGHNT and CDR2 YYREEE (reference sequence). The CDR3 covers 11 residues. CDR3 residues: CASSLSDTQYF. CDR3 bases: TGTGCCAGCAGCTTGTCGGATACGCAGTATTTT.

This chain uses TRBV28 with TRBJ2-7; D gene ambiguous. V lost 8 bases to trimming and J lost 7 bases, with 15 bases between them. Germline assignment: CDR1 MDHEN and CDR2 SYDVKM. The CDR3 consists of 12 residues. CDR3 region: CASVPFRLEQYF. The CDR3 nucleotides are TGTGCCAGCGTTCCCTTCCGGTTGGAGCAGTACTTC.

The V call is TRBV28, the J call TRBJ1-2; D unresolved. This CDR3 has 12 residues. Trimming cost V 6 bases and J 6 bases, with 11 bases left between them. Germline V gene lookup returns CDR1 MDHEN and CDR2 SYDVKM. The CDR3, as DNA: TGTGCCAGCAGCCAAGGCCTGGATGGCTACACCTTC. Translated: CASSQGLDGYTF.

The rearrangement joins TRBV10-3 to TRBJ1-6, with 7 nucleotides matching TRBD1. The CDR3 is made up of 14 amino acids. The ends lost 7 bases at V and 4 bases at J; junction bases unmatched: 4. Germline CDR1 reads ENHRY; CDR2 reads SYGVKD. The DNA of the CDR3 is TGTGCCATCACCCGGGACAGTTATAATTCACCCCTCCACTTT. This sequence encodes CAITRDSYNSPLHF.

This clone appeared once. This rearrangement joins TRBV18 to TRBJ2-4; D unclear. Looked up from germline, CDR1 is KGHSH and CDR2 is LQKENI. V lost 6 bases, J lost 0 bases, and 6 bases lay in between. The CDR3 is 13 residues long. CDR3 residues: CASSPLAKNIQYF. CDR3 coding DNA: TGTGCCAGCTCCCCGCTAGCCAAAAACATTCAGTACTTC.

The CDR3 region is CASSLGQASKNTEAFF. The CDR3 nucleotides read TGCGCCAGCAGCTTGGGACAGGCGTCGAAGAACACTGAAGCTTTCTTT. The chain uses TRBV5-1 and TRBJ1-1, with TRBD1 as a possible D gene (6 bases). The CDR3 length is 16 residues. Per germline, CDR1 SGHRS and CDR2 YFSETQ. V was trimmed by 0 bases and J by 1 base, leaving 13 bases between them.

The V and J genes are TRBV5-5 and TRBJ2-2; D call uncertain. Germline assignment: CDR1 SGHKS and CDR2 YYEKEE (reference sequence). The CDR3 contains 15 residues. V was trimmed by 1 base and J by 0 bases, leaving 7 bases between them. The CDR3 here is CASSLWRTNTGELFF. Here the CDR3 DNA reads TGTGCCAGCAGCTTGTGGCGGACGAACACCGGGGAGCTGTTTTTT.

The CDR3 is CASSEDNFGSYNSPLHF. The CDR3 DNA is TGTGCCAGCAGCGAGGACAATTTCGGCTCCTATAATTCACCCCTCCACTTT. The chain combines TRBV7-2 with TRBJ1-6, with a weak D call TRBD1 (5 bases). The ends were cut back, 5 bases at V and 0 bases at J, with 14 bases in the middle. The germline CDR1 and CDR2 sequences are SGHTA and FQGNSA. The CDR3 is 17 amino acids.

The chain joins TRBV5-5 to TRBJ2-4; either TRBD1 or TRBD2 may fit D (5 bases each). CDR3 length: 13 amino acids. In germline, CDR1 is SGHKS, CDR2 YYEKEE (reference sequence). Trimming cost V 2 bases and J 15 bases, with 18 bases left between them. The CDR3 loop reads CASSLDNRSGLYF. The CDR3 DNA reads as TGTGCCAGCAGCTTAGACAACAGGTCGGGATTGTACTTC.

This chain connects TRBV15 to TRBJ1-4; D is unclear. Germline V gives CDR1 LNHNV, CDR2 YYDKDF (reference sequence). Trimming removed 4 bases from V and 8 bases from J, with 11 bases in between. The CDR3 loop spans 13 amino acids. CDR3 bases: TGTGCCACCAGCAAAGGTTCGGACGAAAAACTGTTTTTT. Amino acids: CATSKGSDEKLFF.

The chain is built from TRBV19 and TRBJ2-1; perhaps TRBD1 as D (5 bases). Trimming took off 5 bases at V and 2 bases at J, with 19 bases between the two ends. The CDR3 totals 17 residues. Germline V gene lookup returns CDR1 LNHDA and CDR2 SQIVND (reference sequence). In DNA, the CDR3 is TGTGCCAGTAGTCCCCAGCCCAGGACAATTACCTACAATGAGCAGTTCTTC. This codes for CASSPQPRTITYNEQFF. The full variable domain, with the rest looked up from reference TRBV19 and TRBJ2-1, is DGGITQSPKYLFRKEGQNVTLSCEQNLNHDAMYWYRQDPGQGLRLIYYSQIVNDFQKGDIAEGYSVSREKKESFPLTVTSAQKNPTAFYLCASSPQPRTITYNEQFFGPGTRLTVL.

This sequence joins TRBV5-4 and TRBJ2-2; 7 bases match TRBD1. V was clipped by 5 bases and J by 2 bases; unmatched bases: 9. Germline values: CDR1 SGHNT, CDR2 YYREEE (reference sequence). This CDR3 spans 16 amino acids. The CDR3 DNA reads as TGTGCCAGCAGTCGAGCTAGGGACAGCAACACCGGGGAGCTGTTTTTT. Encoded protein: CASSRARDSNTGELFF.

V and J are TRBV11-2 and TRBJ2-1; TRBD2 might be the D (6 bases). V was pared by 1 base and J by 0 bases, with 7 bases between. The CDR3 totals 15 residues. In germline, CDR1 is SGHAT, CDR2 FQNNGV. The CDR3 DNA follows: TGTGCCAGCAGCTTAGGGGGGGTCTCCTACAATGAGCAGTTCTTC. It yields the protein CASSLGGVSYNEQFF.

The gene calls are TRBV6-4 and TRBJ1-5, with a weak D call TRBD1 (5 bases). This CDR3 is 14 amino acids long. The V end was cut by 5 bases, the J end by 4 bases, with 12 bases between. CDR1 and CDR2 (germline): MRHNA, SNTAGT. The CDR3 loop reads CASSQDSGNQPQHF. CDR3 nucleotide sequence: TGTGCCAGCAGTCAAGACAGCGGGAATCAGCCCCAGCATTTT.

The chain joins TRBV23-1 to TRBJ1-2; D might be TRBD1 (6 bases). TRBV23-1 is reported as an ORF; its role is uncertain. The length of the CDR3 is 16 residues. V lost 3 bases and J lost 2, with 16 bases in between. The CDR3 DNA is TGCGCCAGCAGTCATATCGCGGGACAAGAAAACTATGGCTACACCTTC. This encodes CASSHIAGQENYGYTF.

The count of this clone is one. V usage is TRBV6-5 and J usage is TRBJ1-3; D gene ambiguous. V dropped 2 bases and J dropped 6 bases, with 14 bases sitting between them. Germline loops: CDR1 MNHEY, CDR2 SVGAGI. The CDR3 length is 15 residues. CDR3 sequence reads: CASSYDAGSVNTIYF. DNA of the CDR3: TGTGCCAGCAGTTACGATGCCGGGAGTGTAAACACCATATATTTT.